These 28 T cell receptor beta chains were all obtained from the same sample, sequenced in a study of blood T cells in healthy people across ages. Primed by a sample-barcoded 5' primer and a J-beta primer mix, a second PCR proceeded for about 7 to 12 cycles. Each CDR3 protein is one row after TCRdb ran MiXCR on the 5' RACE reads. The repertoire holds some 790,000 distinct CDR3 sequences, with 29% as singletons. Source material: blood. The receptor source for this set is a woman aged 80 or older in good health.

This clonotype was picked up many times. J is TRBJ2-7 and V is TRBV7-9; TRBD1 might be the D (6 bases). The CDR3 has 14 residues. The V end was cut by 7 bases, the J end by 1 base, with 14 bases between. Germline V CDR1 and CDR2: SEHNR, FQNEAQ (reference sequence). The CDR3 DNA sequence: TGTGCCAGCATCGAGGCAGGGGTTTCCTACGAGCAGTACTTC. Translating it yields CASIEAGVSYEQYF.

V usage is TRBV7-9 and J usage is TRBJ1-6, with TRBD1 as a possible D gene (5 bases). The CDR3 contains 15 residues. Per germline, CDR1 SEHNR and CDR2 FQNEAQ (reference sequence). The V end was cut by 8 bases, the J end by 0 bases, with 11 bases between. The CDR3 protein is CASQRGSSYNSPLHF. The CDR3 DNA reads TGTGCCAGCCAACGGGGGAGCTCCTATAATTCACCCCTCCACTTT.

Only a few counts were recorded for this clonotype. A read error may explain this, as a much larger clone is one base away. This chain links TRBV6-2 or TRBV6-3 with TRBJ2-1; D might be TRBD2 (5 bases). The CDR3 consists of 14 residues. Trimming removed 5 bases from V and 13 bases from J, with 21 bases in between. Per the germline V gene, CDR1 is MNHEY and CDR2 is SVGEGT. CDR3 sequence: CASSPDFLQETQFF. CDR3 DNA: TGTGCCAGCAGTCCGGACTTTCTACAAGAGACCCAGTTCTTC.

Comments on this clonotype: The junction shows a germline mismatch at one end, possibly a read error. The chain uses TRBV7-2 and TRBJ2-1, with D possibly being TRBD2 (5 bases). The V gene's germline CDR1 is SGHTA and CDR2 FQGNSA. The CDR3 loop spans 15 amino acids. For the CDR3, the DNA is TGTGCCAGCAGCTCGTACACGAGCTCCTACAATGAGCGGTACTTC. It is translated as CASSSYTSSYNERYF. The whole variable domain, filled in from reference TRBV7-2 and TRBJ2-1, reads GAGVSQSPSNKVTEKGKDVELRCDPISGHTALYWYRQSLGQGLEFLIYFQGNSAPDKSGLPSDRFSAERTGGSVSTLTIQRTQQEDSAVYLCASSSYTSSYNERYFGPGTRLTVL.

Comment on this clonotype: A much larger clone is a single base away; this may be a read error. This chain joins TRBV20-1 and TRBJ1-4, with a possible D match to TRBD1 (5 bases). From germline, CDR1 is DFQATT and CDR2 SNEGSKA (reference sequence). The CDR3 is 15 amino acids. CDR3 sequence: CSASQPGGINEKRFF. The CDR3 DNA sequence: TGCAGTGCTTCCCAACCCGGGGGAATAAATGAAAAACGGTTTTTT.

This clonotype was detected many times. The chain combines TRBV3-1 with TRBJ2-3, with no clear D. CDR3 length: 16 amino acids. Germline V CDR1 and CDR2: LGHDT, YNNKEL (reference sequence). Trimming left V 2 bases short and J 2 bases short, with 14 bases between. Here the CDR3 reads CASSQLDGPATDTQYF. The CDR3 region has the DNA TGTGCCAGCAGCCAACTCGACGGGCCAGCCACAGATACGCAGTATTTT.

This clonotype has at least ten counts. The CDR3 region has the DNA TGCAGTGCTAGAGCCGGACAGTACAATTCACCCCTCCACTTT. Translated: CSARAGQYNSPLHF. This sequence joins TRBV20-1 and TRBJ1-6; tentative D call: TRBD1 (6 bases). Germline V gene lookup returns CDR1 DFQATT and CDR2 SNEGSKA (reference sequence). The CDR3 extends over 14 amino acids. V was pared by 1 base and J by 7 bases, with 11 bases between.

In this sample, this clonotype turned up many times. This chain uses TRBV6-4 with TRBJ2-1; D is perhaps TRBD2 (6 bases). CDR3 length equals 15 residues. Trimming left V 0 bases short and J 8 bases short, with 14 bases between. Germline CDR1 reads MRHNA; CDR2 reads SNTAGT. The CDR3 DNA follows: TGTGCCAGCAGTGACTCGGCGGGGTCATGGGATGAGCAGTTCTTC. This gives the protein CASSDSAGSWDEQFF.

The chain carries TRBV7-8 and TRBJ2-5, with D hard to call. The DNA end lines up better with TRBJ2-7; the J call may be wrong. Germline V lookup: CDR1 SGHVS, CDR2 FQNEAQ. This CDR3 is built from 14 residues. CDR3 in DNA: TGTGCCAGCAGCCCCCGGGTGCAGAAAAGCGAGCAGTACTTC. Translation gives CASSPRVQKSEQYF.

The rearrangement links TRBV11-2 to TRBJ1-6; D uncertain. Germline loops: CDR1 SGHAT, CDR2 FQNNGV. CDR3 length: 13 amino acids. The V end lost 2 bases, the J end lost 13 bases, and 12 bases lay between the germline ends. CDR3 in DNA: TGTGCCAGCAGCTTAAACTTGATCGGCCCCCTCCACTTT. Translation: CASSLNLIGPLHF.

This clonotype was seen more than once but under ten times. The chain recombines TRBV6-2 or TRBV6-3 with TRBJ2-2, with 7 bases matching TRBD1. CDR3 length: 16 amino acids. Per germline, CDR1 MNHEY and CDR2 SVGEGT. Unmatched junction bases numbered 8, after V lost 2 bases and J lost 5 bases. The CDR3 sequence is CASSYAGQARTGELFF. The CDR3 DNA reads TGTGCCAGCAGTTACGCCGGACAGGCACGAACCGGGGAGCTGTTTTTT.

On this clonotype itself: A much larger clonotype is one base distant, so this may be a read error. The chain combines TRBV3-1 with TRBJ2-7; maybe TRBD1 (5 bases). The CDR3 is 16 residues long. V dropped 4 bases and J dropped 3 bases, with 19 bases sitting between them. Germline V gives CDR1 LGHDT, CDR2 YNNKEL (reference sequence). Here the CDR3 reads CASSRRRTTRSYEQYF. The CDR3 DNA sequence: TGTGCCAGCAGCCGTCGCAGGACAACCCGAAGCTACGAGCAGTACTTC.

The V and J genes are TRBV27 and TRBJ1-1; 9 bases line up with TRBD1. Trimming removed 8 bases from V and 5 bases from J; junction bases left unmatched: 6. Germline lookup yields CDR1 MNHEY and CDR2 SMNVEV (reference sequence). This CDR3 is 13 amino acids long. Written as DNA, the CDR3 is TGTGCCAGCTGCGGACAGGGGAGGACTGAAGCTTTCTTT. This encodes CASCGQGRTEAFF.

This rearrangement joins TRBV3-1 to TRBJ1-2; tentatively, D is TRBD1 (6 bases). The length of the CDR3 is 12 residues. The V gene lost 5 bases and the J gene lost 8 bases, with 12 bases spanning the gap. Germline-derived CDR1 and CDR2 are LGHDT and YNNKEL (reference sequence). CDR3 nucleotide sequence: TGTGCCAGCAGCAACAGGGTTTGGGGCTACACCTTC. It yields the protein CASSNRVWGYTF.

This clonotype was observed a handful of times. V usage is TRBV2 and J usage is TRBJ2-4; D ambiguous. This CDR3 comprises 12 residues. In germline, CDR1 is SNHLY, CDR2 FYNNEI. Trimming took off 7 bases at V and 7 bases at J, with 11 bases between the two ends. This CDR3 reads CASKSEINIQYF. As DNA, the CDR3 is TGTGCCAGCAAGTCGGAGATTAACATTCAGTACTTC.

This clonotype showed up just a few times. V gene TRBV7-2 combines with J gene TRBJ2-2; maybe TRBD2 (5 bases). Per germline, CDR1 SGHTA and CDR2 FQGNSA. V dropped 5 bases and J dropped 3 bases, with 13 bases sitting between them. The CDR3 totals 15 residues. The CDR3 DNA reads TGTGCCAGCAGCAAAGGACTGGTCCACACCGGGGAGCTGTTTTTT. As protein: CASSKGLVHTGELFF. The variable domain in full, with the rest retrieved from reference TRBV7-2 and TRBJ2-2, is GAGVSQSPSNKVTEKGKDVELRCDPISGHTALYWYRQSLGQGLEFLIYFQGNSAPDKSGLPSDRFSAERTGGSVSTLTIQRTQQEDSAVYLCASSKGLVHTGELFFGEGSRLTVL.

This chain joins TRBV30 and TRBJ1-3, with 9 bases that match TRBD1. The germline CDR1 and CDR2 sequences are GTSNPN and SVGIG (reference sequence). The length of the CDR3 is 14 residues. V was pared by 4 bases and J by 3 bases, with 4 bases of the junction left unmatched. This CDR3 is CAWKTGGGGNTIYF. In nucleotides, the CDR3 is TGTGCCTGGAAAACAGGGGGCGGTGGAAACACCATATATTTT. The entire variable domain, with the rest obtained from reference TRBV30 and TRBJ1-3, is as follows: SQTIHQWPATLVQPVGSPLSLECTVEGTSNPNLYWYRQAAGRGLQLLFYSVGIGQISSEVPQNLSASRPQDRQFILSSKKLLLSDSGFYLCAWKTGGGGNTIYFGEGSWLTVV.

This clonotype was detected only a few times. The chain combines TRBV11-3 with TRBJ2-3; D is undetermined. The CDR3 covers 13 residues. From germline, CDR1 is SGHNT and CDR2 YENEEA. Between the trimmed V and J ends, which lost 1 base and 5 bases, there was a span of 7 bases. The CDR3, as DNA: TGTGCCAGCAGCTTAGTTCGGTTAGATACGCAGTATTTT. It encodes CASSLVRLDTQYF.

V usage is TRBV20-1 and J usage is TRBJ2-7; either TRBD1 or TRBD2 may fit D (5 bases each). CDR1 and CDR2 (germline): DFQATT, SNEGSKA (reference sequence). V shed 1 base and J shed 7 bases, with 20 bases lying between them. The CDR3 covers 15 residues. CDR3 coding DNA: TGCAGTGCTAGAGGGGGGATCCGATCTCACAATGAGCAGTACTTC. Amino acids: CSARGGIRSHNEQYF.

In this sample, this clonotype turned up many times. The V and J genes are TRBV19 and TRBJ1-2; D is undetermined. V was clipped by 1 base and J by 2 bases, with 11 bases between them. This CDR3 has 15 amino acids. CDR1 is LNHDA, CDR2 SQIVND, per germline (reference sequence). The CDR3 DNA reads as TGTGCCAGTAGTATAGCTGGCAGGCGGAACTATGGCTACACCTTC. It translates to CASSIAGRRNYGYTF.

Of note for this clonotype: A much larger clone differs from this one at a single base, so this may be a read error. This chain joins TRBV4-1 and TRBJ2-1; 12 positions match TRBD2. The CDR3 loop spans 16 amino acids. Germline V lookup: CDR1 MGHRA, CDR2 YSYEKL. This CDR3 reads CASSQRLAGDYNVQFF. The CDR3 DNA sequence: TGCGCCAGCAGCCAAAGACTAGCGGGGGACTACAATGTGCAGTTCTTC.

This clonotype has more than one count but fewer than ten. This chain uses TRBV7-2 with TRBJ1-1; 8 positions match TRBD1. Germline V gene lookup returns CDR1 SGHTA and CDR2 FQGNSA. There are 16 residues in the CDR3. The trim removed 3 bases at V and 4 bases at J, leaving 10 bases unmatched. CDR3 loop: CASSLNPQGAGTEAFF. In nucleotides, the CDR3 is TGTGCCAGCAGCTTGAACCCTCAGGGGGCAGGCACTGAAGCTTTCTTT. Full variable domain (rest looked up from reference TRBV7-2 and TRBJ1-1): GAGVSQSPSNKVTEKGKDVELRCDPISGHTALYWYRQSLGQGLEFLIYFQGNSAPDKSGLPSDRFSAERTGGSVSTLTIQRTQQEDSAVYLCASSLNPQGAGTEAFFGQGTRLTVV.

In this sample, this clonotype turned up many times. The chain recombines TRBV10-2 with TRBJ2-7; D gene uncertain. There are 13 residues in the CDR3. Looked up from germline, CDR1 is WSHSY and CDR2 is SAAADI. Trimming cost V 2 bases and J 0 bases, with 5 bases left between them. Here the CDR3 reads CASSEASSYEQYF. For the CDR3, the DNA is TGCGCCAGCAGTGAGGCAAGCTCCTACGAGCAGTACTTC.

In regard to this clonotype: A much larger clone differs by one base, so this may be a read error. V and J are TRBV20-1 and TRBJ1-2; D not certain. Germline-derived CDR1 and CDR2 are DFQATT and SNEGSKA (reference sequence). The CDR3 totals 12 residues. DNA of the CDR3: TGCAGTGCCGTGGCATCCAACTACGGCTACACCTTC. It specifies CSAVASNYGYTF.

Notes on this clonotype: The junction shows a germline mismatch at one end, possibly a read error. The rearrangement uses TRBV15 and TRBJ1-2; D unclear. CDR3 length: 13 residues. CDR1 LNHNV and CDR2 YYDKDF come from the germline V gene (reference sequence). The CDR3 protein is CATSRDGVYGCTF. DNA for the CDR3: TGTGCCACCAGCAGAGATGGGGTTTATGGCTGCACCTTC.

Comments on this clonotype: Germline is not matched at one junction end, which may reflect a read error. This sequence joins TRBV12-3 or TRBV12-4 and TRBJ2-3, with D perhaps matching TRBD1 (5 bases). The CDR3 has 13 amino acids. The CDR3 loop reads CASGFTGADTQYF. The CDR3 region has the DNA TGTGCCAGCGGTTTCACAGGAGCAGATACGCAGTATTTT.

Of note for this clonotype: This may come from a read error, since a much larger clone is one base off. This chain links TRBV7-2 with TRBJ2-5; possibly TRBD2 for D (6 bases). V was clipped by 5 bases and J by 11 bases, with 15 bases between them. Germline lookup yields CDR1 SGHTA and CDR2 FQGNSA. The CDR3 is 12 amino acids. DNA for the CDR3: TGTGCCAGCAGCGCCCGGAGGGATGAGCAGTACTTC. This sequence encodes CASSARRDEQYF.

The gene calls are TRBV24-1 and TRBJ2-5, with D perhaps assigned TRBD1 or TRBD2 (5 bases each). The V end lost 5 bases, the J end lost 11 bases, and 32 bases lay between the germline ends. The CDR3 runs to 18 residues. The germline gives CDR1 KGHDR, CDR2 SFDVKD. CDR3 loop: CATSGPPSVRGSYNEQYF. CDR3 bases: TGTGCCACCAGTGGGCCCCCGTCGGTGAGGGGCTCCTACAATGAGCAGTACTTC.